The 27 T cell receptor beta chains below come from one sample, sequenced in a study of cytomegalovirus exposure and HLA in healthy donors. Method: immunoSEQ multiplex PCR; TCRdb's copy keeps in-frame clones and lacks some. Among 50,000 to 65,000 clones listed, about 96% were seen once. The sample was PBMCs. These receptors came from a woman between 18 and 29 years old in good health and CMV-seronegative.

The gene calls are TRBV5-6 and TRBJ1-2, with TRBD1 identical over 7 bases. Germline lookup yields CDR1 SGHDT and CDR2 YYEEEE. The V gene end was trimmed by 3 bases and the J gene end by 2 bases; junction bases not matched to a gene: 1. This CDR3 comprises 13 residues. The CDR3 bases are TGTGCCAGCAGCTCGGGACAGAACTATGGCTACACCTTC. Translated: CASSSGQNYGYTF.

The chain carries TRBV28 and TRBJ1-5, with D perhaps matching TRBD1 (6 bases). V was shortened by 4 bases and J by 9 bases, with 25 bases between the two germline ends. The CDR3 contains 17 residues. Germline lookup yields CDR1 MDHEN and CDR2 SYDVKM. The CDR3 is CASSYGGRVRGLRPQHF. Here the CDR3 DNA reads TGTGCCAGCAGTTATGGGGGCAGGGTAAGGGGCTTGCGGCCCCAGCATTTT.

V and J are TRBV5-6 and TRBJ2-2, with 7 bases matching TRBD2. The V gene end was trimmed by 4 bases and the J gene end by 4 bases; junction bases not matched to a gene: 10. This CDR3 has 16 residues. Per the germline V gene, CDR1 is SGHDT and CDR2 is YYEEEE. CDR3 DNA: TGTGCCAGCAGCCACAGCGGGACGTGGGGCACCGGGGAGCTGTTTTTT. Its protein product is CASSHSGTWGTGELFF.

This sequence joins TRBV25-1 and TRBJ2-5, with 11 nucleotides matching TRBD1. This CDR3 has 15 amino acids. V dropped 4 bases and J dropped 7; count of bases not matched to a gene: 8. The germline V gene encodes CDR1 MGHDK and CDR2 SYGVNS. CDR3 sequence reads: CASSAGTGGIGTQYF. The DNA of the CDR3 is TGTGCCAGCAGTGCTGGGACAGGGGGTATTGGGACCCAGTACTTC.

This sequence joins TRBV28 and TRBJ2-7; maybe TRBD1 (5 bases). The CDR3 totals 13 residues. V was cut by 7 bases and J by 5 bases, with 15 bases left in between. The germline V gene encodes CDR1 MDHEN and CDR2 SYDVKM. The CDR3, as DNA: TGTGCCAGCATGACAGTTCCACAGCACGAGCAGTACTTC. This gives the protein CASMTVPQHEQYF.

V usage is TRBV7-9 and J usage is TRBJ1-1; possible D gene TRBD1, 5 bases. The V gene's germline CDR1 is SEHNR and CDR2 FQNEAQ (reference sequence). Trimming cost V 5 bases and J 2 bases, with 18 bases left between them. CDR3 length: 16 amino acids. CDR3: CASSQAPGGGNTEAFF. The CDR3 DNA is TGTGCCAGCAGCCAAGCTCCTGGGGGAGGAAACACTGAAGCTTTCTTT. Drawing the rest from reference TRBV7-9 and TRBJ1-1, the complete variable domain is DTGVSQNPRHKITKRGQNVTFRCDPISEHNRLYWYRQTLGQGPEFLTYFQNEAQLEKSRLLSDRFSAERPKGSFSTLEIQRTEQGDSAMYLCASSQAPGGGNTEAFFGQGTRLTVV.

This chain uses TRBV27 with TRBJ2-1; D remains unclear. The V gene's germline CDR1 is MNHEY and CDR2 SMNVEV (reference sequence). The CDR3 sequence is 13 residues long. V was trimmed by 2 bases and J by 2 bases, leaving 4 bases between them. The CDR3 region has the DNA TGTGCCAGCAGTTTACGGGCCTACAATGAGCAGTTCTTC. Protein sequence: CASSLRAYNEQFF.

DNA for the CDR3: TGTGCCAGCAGGAATACACCGGGACGGGGGTTTGGAGCTTTCTTT. This translates into CASRNTPGRGFGAFF. This chain connects TRBV7-9 to TRBJ1-1, with D tentatively TRBD1 (5 bases). The CDR3 covers 15 residues. V lost 6 bases and J lost 10, with 24 bases in between. Germline V gene sequence: CDR1 SEHNR, CDR2 FQNEAQ (reference sequence).

The genes are TRBV4-3 and TRBJ2-1, with 12 bases matching TRBD2. CDR1 and CDR2 from the germline V gene are LGHNA and YSLEER. This CDR3 is 17 amino acids long. The J segment lost 4 bases and the V segment lost 4 bases, leaving 8 bases of the junction unmatched. CDR3 coding DNA: TGCGCCAGCAGCCCCCGGCTAGCGGGAGGGCAATACAATGAGCAGTTCTTC. Amino acids: CASSPRLAGGQYNEQFF.

This clone was counted a single time. The chain combines TRBV19 with TRBJ2-3, with a possible D match to TRBD1 (6 bases). Germline CDR1 LNHDA, CDR2 SQIVND (reference sequence). The V and J ends lost 5 bases and 0 bases respectively, with 15 bases between them. This CDR3 has 16 residues. DNA for the CDR3: TGTGCCAGTAGTTCGGACAGAATAATTAGCACAGATACGCAGTATTTT. It translates to CASSSDRIISTDTQYF.

V gene TRBV27 combines with J gene TRBJ2-2, with TRBD2 matching 11 bases. The V gene end was trimmed by 3 bases and the J gene end by 0 bases; junction bases not matched to a gene: 3. CDR3 length: 17 residues. Germline V lookup: CDR1 MNHEY, CDR2 SMNVEV (reference sequence). CDR3 in DNA: TGTGCCAGCAGTTTCCTAGCGGGGGGCCCGAACACCGGGGAGCTGTTTTTT. Encoded protein: CASSFLAGGPNTGELFF.

V gene TRBV9 combines with J gene TRBJ1-5; D ambiguous. The germline V and J ends were trimmed by 3 bases and 0 bases, with 7 bases remaining between them. This CDR3 is 14 amino acids long. Germline CDR1 and CDR2: SGDLS and YYNGEE. CDR3: CASSAGYSNQPQHF. The CDR3 region has the DNA TGTGCCAGCAGCGCAGGATATAGCAATCAGCCCCAGCATTTT.

This clone was seen only once. The chain combines TRBV5-5 with TRBJ2-7; D may be TRBD1 (5 bases). The CDR3 contains 15 residues. Trimming cost V 0 bases and J 0 bases, with 10 bases left between them. Germline lookup yields CDR1 SGHKS and CDR2 YYEKEE (reference sequence). In DNA form, the CDR3 reads TGTGCCAGCAGCTTGGAACCCCAGGGCTCCTACGAGCAGTACTTC. As protein: CASSLEPQGSYEQYF.

The CDR3 sequence is CASSLRGFPSSYEQYF. The DNA for the CDR3 is TGTGCCAGCAGCTTGCGGGGGTTCCCGAGCTCCTACGAGCAGTACTTC. V gene TRBV7-8 combines with J gene TRBJ2-7, with 7 bases identical to TRBD2. In germline, CDR1 is SGHVS, CDR2 FQNEAQ. Trimming at V came to 3 bases and at J to 0 bases, leaving 8 bases not matched to a gene. The CDR3 is 16 residues long.

The V call is TRBV5-6, the J call TRBJ2-3, with 10 bases lining up with TRBD2. Unmatched junction bases numbered 10, after V lost 3 bases and J lost 6 bases. The CDR3 has 16 residues. Germline loops: CDR1 SGHDT, CDR2 YYEEEE. The CDR3 loop is CASSSGWGTSADTQYF. The DNA of the CDR3 is TGTGCCAGCAGCTCGGGGTGGGGGACTAGCGCGGATACGCAGTATTTT.

The chain carries TRBV7-9 and TRBJ1-5, with 8 bases matching TRBD1. The CDR3 covers 18 residues. V shed 5 bases and J 3 bases; nucleotides not matched to a gene: 15. The germline V gene has CDR1 SEHNR and CDR2 FQNEAQ (reference sequence). CDR3 coding DNA: TGTGCCAGCAGCCCAGGGCCGGCCGGGACAGGATTCAATCAGCCCCAGCATTTT. The encoded protein is CASSPGPAGTGFNQPQHF.

V is TRBV2 and J is TRBJ1-5, with D tentatively TRBD1 (6 bases). The CDR3 length is 16 residues. Germline V gene sequence: CDR1 SNHLY, CDR2 FYNNEI. V dropped 1 base and J dropped 0 bases, with 10 bases sitting between them. The CDR3 region has the DNA TGTGCCAGCAGTGAAGGGACAGACTATAGCAATCAGCCCCAGCATTTT. Translated: CASSEGTDYSNQPQHF.

This clone occurred once. CDR3 bases: TGTGCCAGCAGCAAAATGGGGGGGTTCAATGAGCAGTTCTTC. This translates into CASSKMGGFNEQFF. The rearrangement links TRBV5-4 to TRBJ2-1, with TRBD2 matching over 7 bases. Trimming at V came to 4 bases and at J to 6 bases, leaving 7 bases not matched to a gene. The CDR3 sequence is 14 residues long. Germline V gene lookup returns CDR1 SGHNT and CDR2 YYREEE (reference sequence).

V is TRBV4-1 and J is TRBJ2-5; 9 positions agree with TRBD2. Germline V CDR1 and CDR2: MGHRA, YSYEKL. The CDR3 length is 17 residues. Germline trimming cut 0 bases from V and 5 bases from J; bases unmatched to any gene: 10. The CDR3 region has the DNA TGCGCCAGCAGCCAAGAGGGTGGCGGGAGGGAGTGGGAGACCCAGTACTTC. This translates into CASSQEGGGREWETQYF.

V gene TRBV28 combines with J gene TRBJ2-7; perhaps TRBD1 as D (5 bases). Germline CDR1 is MDHEN and CDR2 is SYDVKM. Trimming cost V 9 bases and J 2 bases, with 11 bases left between them. The CDR3 is 12 amino acids. In nucleotides, the CDR3 is TGTGCCAGTGGCAGGGCCCCCTACGAGCAGTACTTC. Encoded protein: CASGRAPYEQYF.

The chain links TRBV5-4 to TRBJ1-1, with D perhaps matching TRBD1 (6 bases). Deletions cut 4 bases from V and 3 bases from J, with 16 bases between. The CDR3 loop spans 15 amino acids. Germline CDR1 and CDR2: SGHNT and YYREEE (reference sequence). The CDR3 here is CASSRPGDTDTEAFF. As DNA, the CDR3 is TGTGCCAGCAGCCGACCCGGGGACACTGACACTGAAGCTTTCTTT.

The V and J genes are TRBV5-6 and TRBJ2-1, with 10 bases that match TRBD2. The CDR3 runs to 14 residues. Germline loops: CDR1 SGHDT, CDR2 YYEEEE. The trim removed 4 bases at V and 15 bases at J, leaving 13 bases unmatched. The CDR3 DNA sequence: TGTGCCAGCAGCCGTGGAGCGGGAGGGCCGCGAGCGTTCTTC. Amino acid sequence: CASSRGAGGPRAFF.

This chain connects TRBV7-8 to TRBJ2-7; tentative D call: TRBD1 (6 bases). V lost 5 bases and J lost 4, with 18 bases in between. Germline-derived CDR1 and CDR2 are SGHVS and FQNEAQ. The CDR3 loop spans 15 amino acids. The CDR3, as DNA: TGTGCCAGCAGCCTTCGTGGGGACACGAAATACGAGCAGTACTTC. Translating gives CASSLRGDTKYEQYF.

This clone came up once. The chain joins TRBV7-2 to TRBJ2-7; maybe TRBD1 (6 bases). The CDR3 sequence is 13 residues long. The V gene's germline CDR1 is SGHTA and CDR2 FQGNSA. The V end was cut by 5 bases, the J end by 3 bases, with 11 bases between. CDR3 sequence (DNA): TGTGCCAGCAGCCTGGGACACCGCTACGAGCAGTACTTC. Translated: CASSLGHRYEQYF. Full variable domain (remainder filled in from reference TRBV7-2 and TRBJ2-7): GAGVSQSPSNKVTEKGKDVELRCDPISGHTALYWYRQSLGQGLEFLIYFQGNSAPDKSGLPSDRFSAERTGGSVSTLTIQRTQQEDSAVYLCASSLGHRYEQYFGPGTRLTVT.

V gene TRBV19 combines with J gene TRBJ2-3, with TRBD2 matching 12 bases. Germline CDR1 and CDR2: LNHDA and SQIVND (reference sequence). The CDR3 runs to 16 residues. V dropped 6 bases and J dropped 0; count of bases not matched to a gene: 4. The CDR3 sequence: CASSPLAGGSTDTQYF. The CDR3 DNA reads TGTGCCAGTAGCCCCCTAGCGGGGGGGAGCACAGATACGCAGTATTTT.

This sequence joins TRBV28 and TRBJ1-3; no definite D call. Trimming removed 3 bases at V and 4 bases at J, with 13 bases between. The germline V gene encodes CDR1 MDHEN and CDR2 SYDVKM. The CDR3 runs to 15 residues. The CDR3 here is CASSLFRGPGNTIYF. CDR3 in DNA: TGTGCCAGCAGTTTGTTCCGGGGTCCCGGAAACACCATATATTTT.

The gene calls are TRBV28 and TRBJ2-1; 11 bases match TRBD2. The CDR3 covers 15 residues. Germline assignment: CDR1 MDHEN and CDR2 SYDVKM. The V gene end was trimmed by 3 bases and the J gene end by 7 bases; junction bases not matched to a gene: 5. The CDR3 here is CASSFSGRAGNEQFF. The DNA of the CDR3 is TGTGCCAGCAGTTTTAGCGGGAGGGCGGGGAATGAGCAGTTCTTC.